One and the same sample provided the 10 T cell receptor beta chains below, sequenced in a study of neoadjuvant anti-PD-1 for oral cavity cancer. The data were produced by immunoSEQ multiplex PCR, yet TCRdb's version contains in-frame clones alone and is incomplete. Of about 16,000 clones listed, 55% to 65% were seen once; the top ten hold 2.6%. This material consisted of PBMCs, taken before nivolumab (anti-PD-1) treatment. The receptors originated from a person aged 40 to 85 with oral cavity squamous cell carcinoma.

As regards this clone: The junction differs from germline at one of its ends, possibly a read error. This chain links TRBV20-1 with TRBJ2-1; D is unresolved. CDR1 and CDR2 (germline): DFQATT, SNEGSKA (reference sequence). There are 10 residues in the CDR3. DNA for the CDR3: TGCAGTGCCAGAGAGCCTGAGCAGTTCTTC. It encodes CSAREPEQFF.

The chain has TRBV5-4 and TRBJ2-1; no clear D. Germline V CDR1 and CDR2: SGHNT, YYREEE (reference sequence). This CDR3 is 12 amino acids long. Trimming stripped 4 bases from V and 4 bases from J, with 6 bases between. CDR3 bases: TGTGCCAGCAGCCGAACATACAATGAGCAGTTCTTC. It is translated as CASSRTYNEQFF.

The chain joins TRBV30 to TRBJ1-5; D gene ambiguous. V dropped 0 bases and J dropped 7 bases, with 10 bases sitting between them. The CDR3 has 13 residues. CDR1 GTSNPN and CDR2 SVGIG come from the germline V gene (reference sequence). CDR3 protein: CAWSVLGEQPQHF. CDR3 nucleotide sequence: TGTGCCTGGAGTGTACTCGGGGAGCAGCCCCAGCATTTT. Full variable domain (remainder filled in from reference TRBV30 and TRBJ1-5): SQTIHQWPATLVQPVGSPLSLECTVEGTSNPNLYWYRQAAGRGLQLLFYSVGIGQISSEVPQNLSASRPQDRQFILSSKKLLLSDSGFYLCAWSVLGEQPQHFGDGTRLSIL.

This chain joins TRBV27 and TRBJ2-7; 8 bases are shared with TRBD2. Germline CDR1 MNHEY, CDR2 SMNVEV (reference sequence). CDR3 size: 14 residues. The ends lost 4 bases at V and 3 bases at J; junction bases unmatched: 5. This CDR3 reads CASSWASGYYEQYF. The CDR3 DNA is TGTGCCAGCAGTTGGGCTAGCGGGTACTACGAGCAGTACTTC.

This chain connects TRBV6-5 to TRBJ2-7; 8 nucleotides match TRBD2. V shed 4 bases, J shed 2 bases, and the junction held 7 bases outside the gene matches. CDR1 is MNHEY, CDR2 SVGAGI, per germline. CDR3 length equals 15 residues. The CDR3 loop reads CASSSRTSNPYEQYF. As DNA, the CDR3 is TGTGCCAGCAGTTCACGGACTAGCAACCCCTACGAGCAGTACTTC.

The chain combines TRBV29-1 with TRBJ2-7, with unresolved D. The CDR3 loop spans 13 amino acids. The V end lost 3 bases, the J end lost 2 bases, and 11 bases lay between the germline ends. Germline CDR1 SQVTM, CDR2 ANQGSEA. This CDR3 reads CSVEMAVTYEQYF. CDR3 in DNA: TGCAGCGTTGAGATGGCGGTGACCTACGAGCAGTACTTC.

The chain employs TRBV4-1 and TRBJ2-1; TRBD2 aligns across 10 bases. J gave up 7 bases and V 0 bases, and 6 bases lay outside the gene matches. The CDR3 is 16 amino acids. In germline, CDR1 is MGHRA, CDR2 YSYEKL. The DNA for the CDR3 is TGCGCCAGCAGCCAAGACCCTAGCGGGAGCCGTAATGAGCAGTTCTTC. This codes for CASSQDPSGSRNEQFF.

The chain combines TRBV6-5 with TRBJ2-5, with a tentative D call TRBD1 (6 bases). Trimming removed 5 bases at V and 4 bases at J, with 14 bases between. The CDR3 covers 14 residues. The germline gives CDR1 MNHEY, CDR2 SVGAGI. The CDR3 loop reads CASSSQGGRETQYF. The CDR3 nucleotides are TGTGCCAGCAGTAGCCAAGGGGGTAGAGAGACCCAGTACTTC.

V is TRBV2 and J is TRBJ2-6, with D perhaps matching TRBD1 (6 bases). CDR3 size: 15 residues. Trimming removed 4 bases at V and 9 bases at J, with 16 bases between. CDR1 is SNHLY and CDR2 is FYNNEI in the germline V gene. The CDR3 DNA is TGTGCCAGCAGTGCCGACAGGTCGAGCATCAACGTCCTGACTTTC. It encodes CASSADRSSINVLTF.

V gene TRBV5-1 combines with J gene TRBJ1-2; TRBD1 matches at 7 bases. V dropped 3 bases and J dropped 8; count of bases not matched to a gene: 10. The CDR3 covers 14 residues. CDR1 and CDR2 (germline): SGHRS, YFSETQ. The CDR3 nucleotides are TGCGCCAGCAGCTCTGCTCAGACAGGGATGGGCTACACCTTC. Residues: CASSSAQTGMGYTF.